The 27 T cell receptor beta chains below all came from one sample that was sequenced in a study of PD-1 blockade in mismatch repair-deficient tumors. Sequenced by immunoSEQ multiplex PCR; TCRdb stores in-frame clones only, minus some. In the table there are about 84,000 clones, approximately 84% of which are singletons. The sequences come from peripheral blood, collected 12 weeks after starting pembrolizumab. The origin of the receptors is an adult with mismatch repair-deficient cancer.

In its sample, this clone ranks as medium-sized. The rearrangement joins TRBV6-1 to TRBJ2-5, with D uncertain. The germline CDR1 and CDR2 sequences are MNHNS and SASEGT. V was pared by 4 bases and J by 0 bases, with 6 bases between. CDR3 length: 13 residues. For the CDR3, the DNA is TGTGCCAGCAGTGTGGGTTACCAAGAGACCCAGTACTTC. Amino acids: CASSVGYQETQYF.

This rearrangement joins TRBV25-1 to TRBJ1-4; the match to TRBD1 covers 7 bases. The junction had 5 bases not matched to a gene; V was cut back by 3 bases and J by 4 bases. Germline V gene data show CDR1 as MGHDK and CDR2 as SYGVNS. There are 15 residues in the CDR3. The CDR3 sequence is CASSDWDRVNEKLFF. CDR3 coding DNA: TGTGCCAGCAGTGACTGGGACAGAGTTAATGAAAAACTGTTTTTT.

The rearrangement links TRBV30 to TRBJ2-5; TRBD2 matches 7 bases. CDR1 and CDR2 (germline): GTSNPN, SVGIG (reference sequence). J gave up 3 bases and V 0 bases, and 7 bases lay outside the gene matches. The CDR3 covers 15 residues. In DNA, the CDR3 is TGTGCCTGGAGTGTAGCGGGATCCGTAAAAGAGACCCAGTACTTC. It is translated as CAWSVAGSVKETQYF.

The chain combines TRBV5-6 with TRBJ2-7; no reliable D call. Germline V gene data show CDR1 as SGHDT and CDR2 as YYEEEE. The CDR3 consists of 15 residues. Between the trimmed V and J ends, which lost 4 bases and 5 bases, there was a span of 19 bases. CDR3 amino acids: CASSPRRVKGNEQYF. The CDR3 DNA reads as TGTGCCAGCAGCCCCCGCCGGGTGAAAGGGAACGAGCAGTACTTC.

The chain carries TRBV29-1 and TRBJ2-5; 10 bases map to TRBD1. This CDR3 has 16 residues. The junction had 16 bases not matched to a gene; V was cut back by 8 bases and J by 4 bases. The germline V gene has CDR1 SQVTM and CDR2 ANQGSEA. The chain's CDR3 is CSWGWGQGSSGETQYF. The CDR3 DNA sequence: TGCAGCTGGGGGTGGGGACAGGGGTCGTCAGGAGAGACCCAGTACTTC.

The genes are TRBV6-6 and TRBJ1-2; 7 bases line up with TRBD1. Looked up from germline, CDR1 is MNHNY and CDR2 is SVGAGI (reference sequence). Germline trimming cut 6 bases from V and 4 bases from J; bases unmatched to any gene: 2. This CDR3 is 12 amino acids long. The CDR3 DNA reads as TGTGCCAGCAGCCGGGACAGCTATGGCTACACCTTC. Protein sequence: CASSRDSYGYTF.

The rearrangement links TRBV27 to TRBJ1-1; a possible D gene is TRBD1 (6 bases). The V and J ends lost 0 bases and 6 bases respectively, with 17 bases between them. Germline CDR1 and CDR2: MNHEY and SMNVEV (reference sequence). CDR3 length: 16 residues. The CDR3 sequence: CASSLSYGGLGPEAFF. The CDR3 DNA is TGTGCCAGCAGTTTATCGTATGGGGGCCTGGGTCCTGAAGCTTTCTTT.

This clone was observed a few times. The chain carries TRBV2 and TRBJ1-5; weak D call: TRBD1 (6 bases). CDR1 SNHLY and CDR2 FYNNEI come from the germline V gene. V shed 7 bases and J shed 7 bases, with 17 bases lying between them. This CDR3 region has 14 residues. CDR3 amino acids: CASTATGQGQPQHF. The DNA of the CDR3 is TGTGCCAGCACCGCAACAGGGCAGGGACAGCCCCAGCATTTT.

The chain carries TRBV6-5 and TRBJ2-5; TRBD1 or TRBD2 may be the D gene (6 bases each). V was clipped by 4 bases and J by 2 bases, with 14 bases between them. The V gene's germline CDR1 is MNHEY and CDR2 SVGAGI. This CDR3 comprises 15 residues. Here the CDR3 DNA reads TGTGCCAGCAGTTGGGGGGCGCGGGAACAAGAGACCCAGTACTTC. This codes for CASSWGAREQETQYF.

CDR3 loop: CASSPSGTGSYEQYF. The CDR3 region has the DNA TGTGCCAGCAGTCCCTCCGGGACAGGCTCCTACGAGCAGTACTTC. The gene calls are TRBV6-1 and TRBJ2-7; the match to TRBD1 covers 8 bases. Germline V gives CDR1 MNHNS, CDR2 SASEGT. Unmatched junction bases numbered 6, after V lost 5 bases and J lost 0 bases. This CDR3 region has 15 residues.

The CDR3 spells CASSAFGGRVLVEQYF. The CDR3 nucleotides read TGTGCCAGCAGTGCTTTTGGCGGGAGGGTATTGGTCGAGCAGTACTTC. This chain uses TRBV7-9 with TRBJ2-7; TRBD2 matches 9 bases. The CDR3 contains 16 residues. Trimming took 6 bases from V and 6 from J; bases not matched to a gene: 15. Germline V CDR1 and CDR2: SEHNR, FQNEAQ (reference sequence).

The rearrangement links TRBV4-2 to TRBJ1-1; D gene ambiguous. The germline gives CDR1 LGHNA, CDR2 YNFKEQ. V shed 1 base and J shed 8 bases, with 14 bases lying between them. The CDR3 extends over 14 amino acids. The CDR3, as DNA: TGTGCCAGCAGCCAAGGCGGAGTGGGCCCGGAAGCTTTCTTT. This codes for CASSQGGVGPEAFF.

The chain's CDR3 is CASRLGSGVSSYNEQFF. CDR3 bases: TGTGCCAGCCGATTGGGTAGCGGAGTGAGCTCCTACAATGAGCAGTTCTTC. V and J are TRBV7-3 and TRBJ2-1; TRBD2 is a possible D gene (6 bases). Germline V gene lookup returns CDR1 SGHTA and CDR2 FQGTGA. The CDR3 length is 17 residues. Trimming shortened V by 8 bases and J by 0 bases, and 20 bases separated the two germline ends.

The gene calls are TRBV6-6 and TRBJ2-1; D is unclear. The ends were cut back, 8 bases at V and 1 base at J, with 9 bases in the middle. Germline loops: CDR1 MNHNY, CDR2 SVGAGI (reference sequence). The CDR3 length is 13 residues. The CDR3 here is CASQDFSYNEQFF. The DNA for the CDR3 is TGTGCCAGCCAAGACTTTTCCTACAATGAGCAGTTCTTC.

The CDR3 nucleotides read TGTGCCAGTAGCGCCGCAGGGGGATTCTACGAGCAGTACTTC. Protein product: CASSAAGGFYEQYF. The V gene is TRBV19, the J gene TRBJ2-7; 7 nucleotides agree with TRBD1. This CDR3 is built from 14 residues. The germline gives CDR1 LNHDA, CDR2 SQIVND (reference sequence). Trimming at V came to 6 bases and at J to 3 bases, leaving 8 bases not matched to a gene. Looking up the rest from reference TRBV19 and TRBJ2-7 gives the full variable domain: DGGITQSPKYLFRKEGQNVTLSCEQNLNHDAMYWYRQDPGQGLRLIYYSQIVNDFQKGDIAEGYSVSREKKESFPLTVTSAQKNPTAFYLCASSAAGGFYEQYFGPGTRLTVT.

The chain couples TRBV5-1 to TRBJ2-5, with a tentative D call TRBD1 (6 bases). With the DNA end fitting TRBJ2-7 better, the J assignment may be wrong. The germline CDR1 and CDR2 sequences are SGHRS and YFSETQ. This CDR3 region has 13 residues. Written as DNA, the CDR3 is TGCGCCAGCAACAAAAACACAGGGTCCGAGCAGTACTTC. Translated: CASNKNTGSEQYF.

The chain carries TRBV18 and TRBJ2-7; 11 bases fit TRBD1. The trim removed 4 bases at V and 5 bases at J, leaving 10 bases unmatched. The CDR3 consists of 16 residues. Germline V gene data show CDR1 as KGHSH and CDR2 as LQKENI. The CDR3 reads CASSLNGQGASHEQYF. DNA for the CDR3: TGTGCCAGCTCACTAAACGGACAGGGGGCTTCCCACGAGCAGTACTTC.

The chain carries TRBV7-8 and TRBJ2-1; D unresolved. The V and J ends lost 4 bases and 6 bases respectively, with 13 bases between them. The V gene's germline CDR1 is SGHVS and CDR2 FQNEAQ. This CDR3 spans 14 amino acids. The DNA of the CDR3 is TGTGCCAGCAGCTCATCAGCCGTGATCAATGAGCAGTTCTTC. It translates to CASSSSAVINEQFF.

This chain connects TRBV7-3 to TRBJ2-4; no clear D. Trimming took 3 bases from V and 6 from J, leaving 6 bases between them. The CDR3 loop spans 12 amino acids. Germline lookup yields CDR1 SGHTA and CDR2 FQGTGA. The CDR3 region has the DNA TGTGCCAGCAGCTTCGATGGAAACATTCAGTACTTC. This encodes CASSFDGNIQYF.

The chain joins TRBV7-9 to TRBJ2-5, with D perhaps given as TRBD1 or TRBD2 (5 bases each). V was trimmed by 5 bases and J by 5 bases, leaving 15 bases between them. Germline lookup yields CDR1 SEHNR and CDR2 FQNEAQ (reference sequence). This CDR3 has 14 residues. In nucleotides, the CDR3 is TGTGCCAGCAGCGGGTCCGGGGCCGGGGAGACCCAGTACTTC. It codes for CASSGSGAGETQYF.

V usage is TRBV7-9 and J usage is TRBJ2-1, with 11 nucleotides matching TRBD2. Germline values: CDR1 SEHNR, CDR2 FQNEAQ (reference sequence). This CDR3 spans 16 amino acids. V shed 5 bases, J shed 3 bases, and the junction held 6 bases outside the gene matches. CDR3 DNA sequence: TGTGCCAGCAGCGCCTTTAGCGGGGGGGACTACAATGAGCAGTTCTTC. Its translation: CASSAFSGGDYNEQFF.

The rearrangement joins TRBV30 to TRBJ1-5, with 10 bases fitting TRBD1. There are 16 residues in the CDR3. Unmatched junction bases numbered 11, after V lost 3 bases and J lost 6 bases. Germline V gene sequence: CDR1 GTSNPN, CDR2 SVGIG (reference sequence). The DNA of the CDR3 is TGTGCCTGGAGACAGGGGGACAGGGGAGGCGGTCAGCCCCAGCATTTT. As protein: CAWRQGDRGGGQPQHF.

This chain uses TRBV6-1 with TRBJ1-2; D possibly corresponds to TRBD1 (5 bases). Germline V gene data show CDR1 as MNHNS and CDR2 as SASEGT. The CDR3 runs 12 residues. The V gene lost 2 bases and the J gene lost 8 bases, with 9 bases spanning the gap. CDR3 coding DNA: TGTGCCAGCAGTGAAAGGGCAGGGGGCTACACCTTC. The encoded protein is CASSERAGGYTF.

In DNA form, the CDR3 reads TGTGCCAGCAGAGCCGGGACTGGGAACACCGGGGAGCTGTTTTTT. The encoded protein is CASRAGTGNTGELFF. This chain uses TRBV2 with TRBJ2-2, with a possible D match to TRBD2 (6 bases). The CDR3 has 15 amino acids. V lost 6 bases and J lost 1, with 12 bases in between. Germline lookup yields CDR1 SNHLY and CDR2 FYNNEI.

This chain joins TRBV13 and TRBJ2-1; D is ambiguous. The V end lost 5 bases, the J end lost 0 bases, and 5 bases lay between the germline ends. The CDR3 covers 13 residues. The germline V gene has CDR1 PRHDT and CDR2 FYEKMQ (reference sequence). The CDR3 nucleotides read TGTGCCAGCAGCGAGAGCTCCTACAATGAGCAGTTCTTC. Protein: CASSESSYNEQFF.

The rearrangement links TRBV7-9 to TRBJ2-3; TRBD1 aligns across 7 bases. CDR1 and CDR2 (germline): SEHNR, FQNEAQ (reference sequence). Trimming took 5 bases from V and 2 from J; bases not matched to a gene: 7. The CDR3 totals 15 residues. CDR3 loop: CASSRQGGLTDTQYF. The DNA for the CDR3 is TGTGCCAGCAGCCGACAGGGCGGACTCACAGATACGCAGTATTTT. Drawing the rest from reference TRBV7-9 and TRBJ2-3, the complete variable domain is DTGVSQNPRHKITKRGQNVTFRCDPISEHNRLYWYRQTLGQGPEFLTYFQNEAQLEKSRLLSDRFSAERPKGSFSTLEIQRTEQGDSAMYLCASSRQGGLTDTQYFGPGTRLTVL.

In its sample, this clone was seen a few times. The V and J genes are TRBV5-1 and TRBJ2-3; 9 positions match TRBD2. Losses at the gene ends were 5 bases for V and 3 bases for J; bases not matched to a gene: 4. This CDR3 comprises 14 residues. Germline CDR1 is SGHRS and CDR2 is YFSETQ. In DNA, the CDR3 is TGCGCCAGCAGGTGGACTAGCGATACAGATACGCAGTATTTT. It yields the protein CASRWTSDTDTQYF.